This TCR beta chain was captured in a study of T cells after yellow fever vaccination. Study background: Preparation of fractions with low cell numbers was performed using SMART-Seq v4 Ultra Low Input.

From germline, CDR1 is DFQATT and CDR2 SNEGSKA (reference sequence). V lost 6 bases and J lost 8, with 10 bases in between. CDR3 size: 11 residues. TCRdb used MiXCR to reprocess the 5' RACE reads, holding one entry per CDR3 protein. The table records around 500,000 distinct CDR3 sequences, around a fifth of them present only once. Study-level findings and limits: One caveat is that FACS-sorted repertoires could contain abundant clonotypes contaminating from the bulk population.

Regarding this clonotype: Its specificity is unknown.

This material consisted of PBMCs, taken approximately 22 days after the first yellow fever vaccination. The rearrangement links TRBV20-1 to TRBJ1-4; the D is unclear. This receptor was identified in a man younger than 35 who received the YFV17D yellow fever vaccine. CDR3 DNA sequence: TGCAGTGCACCCCGGACGGAAAAACTGTTTTTT. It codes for CSAPRTEKLFF.